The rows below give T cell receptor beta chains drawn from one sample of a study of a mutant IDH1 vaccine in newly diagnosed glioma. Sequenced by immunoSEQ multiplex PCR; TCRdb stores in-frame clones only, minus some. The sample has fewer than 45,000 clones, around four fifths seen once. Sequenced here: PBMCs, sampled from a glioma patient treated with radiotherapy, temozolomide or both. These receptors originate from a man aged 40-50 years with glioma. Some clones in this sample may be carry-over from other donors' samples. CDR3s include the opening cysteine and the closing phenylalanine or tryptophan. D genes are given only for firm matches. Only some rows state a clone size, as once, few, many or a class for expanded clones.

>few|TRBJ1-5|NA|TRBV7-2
CASSLGGAGQPQHF
TGTGCCAGCAGCTTAGGTGGGGCGGGTCAGCCCCAGCATTTT
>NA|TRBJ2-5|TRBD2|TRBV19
CASSIGTSGQETQYF
TGTGCCAGTAGTATAGGCACTAGCGGCCAAGAGACCCAGTACTTC
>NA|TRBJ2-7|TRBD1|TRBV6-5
CASKDPGQGAYEQYF
TGTGCCAGCAAAGATCCGGGACAGGGGGCCTACGAGCAGTACTTC
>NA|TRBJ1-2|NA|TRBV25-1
CASSVPGQTNGYTF
TGTGCCAGCAGTGTCCCGGGACAAACCAATGGCTACACCTTC
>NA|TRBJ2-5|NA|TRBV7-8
CASSLDGETQYF
TGTGCCAGCAGCTTAGACGGAGAGACCCAGTACTTC
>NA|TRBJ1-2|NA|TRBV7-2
CASSFVPGGRLGGYTF
TGTGCCAGCAGCTTCGTTCCGGGAGGGCGTCTAGGTGGCTACACCTTC
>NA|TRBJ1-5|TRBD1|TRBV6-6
CASSSTGRGVQPQHF
TGTGCCAGCAGTTCGACAGGGCGAGGAGTTCAGCCCCAGCATTTT
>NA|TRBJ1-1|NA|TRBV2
CASSYEVGAFF
TGTGCCAGCAGCTATGAGGTTGGTGCTTTCTTT
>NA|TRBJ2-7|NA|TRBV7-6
CASSFEQGAGVEQYF
TGTGCCAGCAGCTTTGAGCAGGGGGCGGGAGTCGAGCAGTACTTC
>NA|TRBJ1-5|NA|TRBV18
CASSPPAAHQPQHF
TGTGCCAGCTCACCACCTGCTGCCCATCAGCCCCAGCATTTT
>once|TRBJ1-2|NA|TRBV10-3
CAISGPVRDGYTF
TGTGCCATCAGTGGGCCTGTGAGAGATGGCTACACCTTC
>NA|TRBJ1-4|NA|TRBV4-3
CASSQDGRGMGKLFF
TGCGCCAGCAGCCAGGACGGGAGGGGTATGGGAAAACTGTTTTTT
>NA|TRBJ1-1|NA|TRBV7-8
CASSFGSSPGGYTESFF
TGTGCCAGCAGCTTCGGGAGCAGCCCCGGGGGTTACACTGAATCTTTCTTT
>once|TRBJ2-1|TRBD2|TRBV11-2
CASSFRTSVNEQFF
TGTGCCAGCAGCTTTCGGACTAGTGTCAATGAGCAGTTCTTC
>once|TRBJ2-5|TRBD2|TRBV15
CATSTFSGGGRETQYF
TGTGCCACCAGCACCTTTAGCGGGGGCGGGAGAGAGACCCAGTACTTC
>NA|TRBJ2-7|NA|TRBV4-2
CASSQGQGVHEQYF
TGTGCCAGCAGCCAAGGCCAGGGTGTCCACGAGCAGTACTTC
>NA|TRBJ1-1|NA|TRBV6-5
CASTQGRYTEAFF
TGTGCCAGCACGCAGGGAAGGTACACTGAAGCTTTCTTT
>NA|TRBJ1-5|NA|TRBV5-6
CASSFGFQPQHF
TGTGCCAGCAGCTTCGGTTTTCAGCCCCAGCATTTT
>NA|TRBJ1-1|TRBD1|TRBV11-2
CASSPGTGANTEAFF
TGTGCCAGCAGCCCGGGGACAGGGGCGAACACTGAAGCTTTCTTT
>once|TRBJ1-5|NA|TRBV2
CASWIGISNQPQHF
TGTGCCAGTTGGATAGGGATAAGCAATCAGCCCCAGCATTTT
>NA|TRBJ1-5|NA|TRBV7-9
CASSPGQYQPQHF
TGTGCCAGCAGCCCAGGACAGTATCAGCCCCAGCATTTT
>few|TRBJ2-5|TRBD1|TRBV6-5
CASSYSGQGIKTQYF
TGTGCCAGCAGTTACTCGGGACAGGGGATAAAGACCCAGTACTTC
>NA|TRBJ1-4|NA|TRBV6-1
CASRLIEKLFF
TGTGCCAGCAGGCTGATCGAAAAACTGTTTTTT
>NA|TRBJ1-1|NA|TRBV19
CASSIDLGGNTEAFF
TGTGCCAGTAGTATAGATTTGGGCGGCAACACTGAAGCTTTCTTT
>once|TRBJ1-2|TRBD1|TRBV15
CATSRLPGQGLSYTF
TGTGCCACCAGCAGATTACCTGGACAGGGACTGAGCTACACCTTC
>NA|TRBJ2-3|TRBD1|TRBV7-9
CASSSGQGSTDTQYF
TGTGCCAGCAGCTCGGGACAGGGGTCGACAGATACGCAGTATTTT
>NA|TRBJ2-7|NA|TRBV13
CASSLGGENSYEQYF
TGTGCCAGCAGCTTAGGAGGGGAGAACTCCTACGAGCAGTACTTC
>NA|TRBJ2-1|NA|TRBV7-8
CASSLIFFQGNEQFF
TGTGCCAGCAGCTTAATTTTTTTCCAGGGCAATGAGCAGTTCTTC
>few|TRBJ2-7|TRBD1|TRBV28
CASRTGQGIYEQYF
TGTGCCAGCCGTACCGGACAGGGGATCTACGAGCAGTACTTC
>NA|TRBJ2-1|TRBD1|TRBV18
CASSPDRGREEQFF
TGTGCCAGCTCCCCGGACAGGGGAAGGGAGGAGCAGTTCTTC
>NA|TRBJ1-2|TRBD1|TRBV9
CASSPRGTAYGYTF
TGTGCCAGCAGCCCCAGAGGGACAGCATATGGCTACACCTTC
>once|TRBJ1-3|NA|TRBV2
CASSETRELTGNTIYF
TGTGCCAGCAGTGAAACCAGGGAACTAACGGGAAACACCATATATTTT
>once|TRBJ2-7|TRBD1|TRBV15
CATSGGGTGVTYEQYF
TGTGCCACCAGCGGGGGGGGGACAGGGGTAACCTACGAGCAGTACTTC
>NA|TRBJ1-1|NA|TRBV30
CAWYGKGRTEAFF
TGTGCCTGGTATGGGAAAGGGCGGACTGAAGCTTTCTTT
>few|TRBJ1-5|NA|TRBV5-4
CASSSGPAQPQHF
TGTGCCAGCAGCTCGGGGCCTGCGCAGCCCCAGCATTTT
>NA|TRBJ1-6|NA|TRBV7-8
CASSSLVNSPLHF
TGTGCCAGCAGCTCCTTAGTGAATTCACCCCTCCACTTT
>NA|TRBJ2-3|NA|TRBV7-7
CASSLTNTDTQYF
TGTGCTAGCAGCTTGACTAACACAGATACGCAGTATTTT
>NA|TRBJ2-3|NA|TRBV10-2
CASEPTGAGTDTQYF
TGCGCCAGCGAGCCGACAGGAGCCGGAACAGATACGCAGTATTTT
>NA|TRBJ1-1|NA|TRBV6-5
CASSYSGGSLVTEAFF
TGTGCCAGCAGTTACTCGGGGGGGTCTTTGGTCACTGAAGCTTTCTTT
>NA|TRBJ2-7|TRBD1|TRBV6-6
CASSPLDRVLYEQYF
TGTGCCAGCAGTCCCCTGGACAGGGTGCTCTACGAGCAGTACTTC
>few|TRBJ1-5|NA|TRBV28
CASTPWRGRIQPQHF
TGTGCCAGCACCCCTTGGCGAGGGAGAATTCAGCCCCAGCATTTT
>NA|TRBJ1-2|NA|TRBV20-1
CSARVLHGYTF
TGCAGTGCTAGGGTATTGCATGGCTACACCTTC
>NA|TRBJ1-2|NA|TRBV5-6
CASSVDYGYTF
TGTGCCAGCAGCGTGGACTATGGCTACACCTTC
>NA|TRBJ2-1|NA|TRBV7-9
CASSSMPSRGRLSYNEQFF
TGTGCCAGCAGCTCAATGCCTTCGCGGGGGCGACTCTCCTACAATGAGCAGTTCTTC
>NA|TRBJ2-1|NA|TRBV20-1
CSASITTEQFF
TGCAGTGCTAGCATTACGACTGAGCAGTTCTTC
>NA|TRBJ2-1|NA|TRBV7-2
CASSLAHEVDEQFF
TGTGCCAGCAGCTTAGCGCACGAGGTAGATGAGCAGTTCTTC
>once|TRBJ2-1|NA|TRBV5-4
CASSPRRGQSYNEQFF
TGTGCCAGCAGCCCGAGGAGGGGGCAGTCCTACAATGAGCAGTTCTTC
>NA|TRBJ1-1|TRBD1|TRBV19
CASSPGTATYTEAFF
TGTGCCAGTAGTCCGGGGACAGCAACCTACACTGAAGCTTTCTTT
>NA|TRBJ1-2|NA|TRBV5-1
CASSADRVRTF
TGCGCCAGCAGCGCCGACCGCGTACGGACCTTC
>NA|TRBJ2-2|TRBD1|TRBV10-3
CAIRLGQGATGELFF
TGTGCCATCAGGTTGGGACAGGGGGCGACCGGGGAGCTGTTTTTT
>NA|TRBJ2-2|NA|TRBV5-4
CASSSSSGRNTGELFF
TGTGCCAGCAGCTCGTCATCGGGGCGGAACACCGGGGAGCTGTTTTTT
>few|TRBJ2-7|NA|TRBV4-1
CASSQDQAVRSYEQYF
TGCGCCAGCAGCCAAGATCAGGCAGTGCGATCCTACGAGCAGTACTTC
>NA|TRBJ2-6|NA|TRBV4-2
CASSQEDSGANVLTF
TGTGCCAGCAGCCAAGAGGATTCTGGGGCCAACGTCCTGACTTTC
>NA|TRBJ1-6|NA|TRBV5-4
CASSLDTGQNSPLHF
TGTGCCAGCAGCTTGGATACCGGGCAAAATTCACCCCTCCACTTT
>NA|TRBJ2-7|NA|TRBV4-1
CASSQVEGTYEQYF
TGCGCCAGCAGCCAAGTTGAGGGGACCTACGAGCAGTACTTC
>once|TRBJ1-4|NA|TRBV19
CASSGGAKAEKLFF
TGTGCCAGTAGTGGAGGGGCGAAAGCTGAAAAACTGTTTTTT
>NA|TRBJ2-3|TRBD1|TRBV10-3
CAISESWTGHSTDTQYF
TGTGCCATCAGTGAGTCGTGGACAGGCCACAGCACAGATACGCAGTATTTT
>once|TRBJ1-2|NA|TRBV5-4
CATTGLPNYGYTF
TGTGCCACCACGGGACTACCTAACTATGGCTACACCTTC
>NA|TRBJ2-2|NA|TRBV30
CAWKIPTGELFF
TGTGCCTGGAAAATCCCCACCGGGGAGCTGTTTTTT
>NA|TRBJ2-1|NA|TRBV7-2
CANAKGPRYNEQFF
TGTGCCAACGCTAAGGGGCCCAGGTACAATGAGCAGTTCTTC